A selection of T cell receptor beta chains follows, all from one sample in a study of regulatory T cells in long-lasting Graves disease. Each CDR3 protein is one row after TCRdb ran MiXCR on the multiplex PCR reads. The repertoire holds roughly 430,000 distinct CDR3 sequences, with 16% as singletons. This sample was shared with a second study, whose subject was T cells in Graves' hyperthyroidism and ophthalmopathy.

Sequenced material: peripheral blood mononuclear cells (PBMCs), taken at new diagnosis, from a patient treated with antithyroid drugs. All receptors come from a woman in her 30s with Graves disease. Both conserved end residues are part of each CDR3. The order of the fields is V gene, D gene, clone size, J gene, CDR3 protein, CDR3 DNA. The D gene is left open where the match is weak. A row's size may be missing; if present it is once, few, many or a size class.

TRBV15	-	-	TRBJ1-2	CATSGDTYGYTF	TGTGCCACCAGCGGGGACACCTATGGCTACACCTTC
TRBV6-1	TRBD2	-	TRBJ2-5	CASSPGSGRGETQYF	TGTGCCAGCAGCCCGGGTAGCGGGAGGGGAGAGACCCAGTACTTC
TRBV14	-	-	TRBJ2-7	CASSQGGQVYEQYF	TGTGCCAGCAGCCAAGGGGGGCAGGTCTACGAGCAGTACTTC
TRBV20-1	-	few	TRBJ2-3	CSGRSDTDTQYF	TGCAGTGGCAGGTCCGACACAGATACGCAGTATTTT
TRBV19	-	few	TRBJ2-4	CASSPSVWTLAKNIQYF	TGTGCCAGTAGTCCCTCGGTATGGACACTAGCCAAAAACATTCAGTACTTC
TRBV9	-	many	TRBJ2-2	CASSVNAHTGELFF	TGTGCCAGCAGCGTAAACGCACACACCGGGGAGCTGTTTTTT
TRBV7-2	TRBD2	many	TRBJ2-2	CASSRGDAGELFF	TGTGCCAGCAGCCGGGGGGATGCCGGGGAGCTGTTTTTT
TRBV24-1	-	many	TRBJ2-1	CATSESGVVPPYNEQFF	TGTGCCACCAGTGAATCCGGTGTAGTCCCTCCCTACAATGAGCAGTTCTTC
TRBV19	TRBD1	-	TRBJ1-5	CASRKDRGSSNQPQHF	TGTGCCAGTAGGAAGGACAGGGGGTCGAGCAATCAGCCCCAGCATTTT
TRBV3-1	TRBD1	many	TRBJ1-1	CASSPVRGSTEAFF	TGTGCCAGCAGCCCTGTCAGGGGGTCCACTGAAGCTTTCTTT
TRBV29-1	-	few	TRBJ1-5	CSAVDQPNQPQHF	TGCAGCGCCGTGGACCAGCCCAATCAGCCCCAGCATTTT
TRBV6-4	TRBD2	-	TRBJ2-3	CASSLTSGIRADTQYF	TGTGCCAGCAGTTTGACTAGCGGGATTCGGGCAGATACGCAGTATTTT
TRBV28	-	many	TRBJ2-7	CASSFLAAWEQYF	TGTGCCAGCAGTTTTTTGGCGGCTTGGGAGCAGTACTTC
TRBV7-2	-	many	TRBJ2-5	CASSYPKGETQYF	TGTGCCAGCAGCTACCCGAAGGGAGAGACCCAGTACTTC
TRBV7-9	-	many	TRBJ1-2	CASSRGDSSSYGYTF	TGTGCCAGCTCACGGGGAGACTCGTCCTCCTATGGCTACACCTTC
TRBV7-9	TRBD2	-	TRBJ2-7	CASSAPSGRRGGQYF	TGTGCCAGCAGCGCCCCGAGCGGGAGAAGGGGTGGGCAGTACTTC
TRBV6-1	-	-	TRBJ1-1	CASKKQNTEAFF	TGTGCCAGCAAGAAACAGAACACTGAAGCTTTCTTT
TRBV20-1	TRBD2	many	TRBJ2-1	CSARDSTSGRANEQFF	TGCAGTGCTAGAGATAGTACTAGCGGGAGGGCCAATGAGCAGTTCTTC
TRBV28	-	many	TRBJ2-3	CASRGDPSSDTQYF	TGTGCCAGCAGGGGGGACCCAAGTTCAGATACGCAGTATTTT
TRBV5-1	TRBD1	many	TRBJ1-2	CASSREDRGSILDGYTF	TGCGCCAGCAGCAGAGAAGACAGGGGTTCCATTTTGGATGGCTACACCTTC
TRBV29-1	TRBD1	-	TRBJ2-1	CSARDRVGNEQFF	TGCAGCGCCCGGGACAGGGTAGGGAATGAGCAGTTCTTC
TRBV7-3	TRBD2	many	TRBJ2-1	CASSLYSGGRYNNEQFF	TGTGCCAGCAGCTTATATTCGGGGGGTCGATATAACAATGAGCAGTTCTTC
TRBV10-2	-	-	TRBJ2-7	CASSESLGPAYEQYF	TGCGCCAGCAGTGAGTCTCTGGGCCCAGCCTACGAGCAGTACTTC
TRBV10-3	-	-	TRBJ2-7	CAIGEGPYEQYF	TGTGCCATCGGGGAAGGACCCTACGAGCAGTACTTC
TRBV20-1	-	many	TRBJ2-3	CSARDPAVGWSTDTQYF	TGCAGTGCTAGAGATCCGGCCGTGGGGTGGAGCACAGATACGCAGTATTTT
TRBV28	TRBD2	few	TRBJ2-3	CASSVASGTQYF	TGTGCCAGCAGTGTAGCTAGCGGAACGCAGTATTTT
TRBV7-9	-	-	TRBJ2-1	CASSLIPYEQFF	TGTGCCAGCAGCTTAATTCCCTATGAGCAGTTCTTC
TRBV7-8	-	few	TRBJ2-6	CASSSTGYSGANVLTF	TGTGCCAGCAGCTCGACAGGTTACTCTGGGGCCAACGTCCTGACTTTC
TRBV28	TRBD1	-	TRBJ1-6	CASRRGTGDNSPLHF	TGTGCCAGCAGACGAGGGACAGGGGATAATTCACCCCTCCACTTT
TRBV20-1	-	many	TRBJ2-1	CSARSLAHQKDNEQFF	TGCAGTGCTAGAAGCCTAGCGCACCAAAAGGACAATGAGCAGTTCTTC
TRBV28	-	-	TRBJ1-1	CASRRGLQLSAFF	TGTGCCAGCAGAAGGGGTCTACAGCTTTCAGCTTTCTTT
TRBV15	-	-	TRBJ2-1	CATTRVDYTEQFF	TGTGCCACCACCCGAGTGGACTACACCGAGCAGTTCTTC
TRBV7-8	-	many	TRBJ1-3	CASSLGGTVNTIYF	TGTGCCAGCAGCTTAGGTGGGACCGTGAACACCATATATTTT
TRBV12-3/TRBV12-4	TRBD2	many	TRBJ2-7	CASSFRAGLDYEQYF	TGTGCCAGCAGTTTCAGAGCGGGACTAGACTACGAGCAGTACTTC
TRBV20-1	-	many	TRBJ2-7	CSVTSQAHEQYF	TGCAGTGTTACTAGTCAAGCCCACGAGCAGTACTTC
TRBV7-9	-	many	TRBJ2-7	CASSLSQASYEQYF	TGTGCCAGCAGCCTCTCCCAAGCCTCCTACGAGCAGTACTTC
TRBV29-1	-	many	TRBJ2-1	CSAIVNEQFF	TGCAGCGCTATTGTAAATGAGCAGTTCTTC
TRBV18	-	many	TRBJ2-3	CASSPIYGSGTDTQYF	TGTGCCAGCTCGCCCATCTACGGCAGCGGGACAGATACGCAGTATTTT
TRBV7-8	-	many	TRBJ1-2	CASSFDRYYGYTF	TGTGCCAGCAGCTTCGACAGGTACTATGGCTACACCTTC
TRBV20-1	TRBD1	many	TRBJ1-1	CSASMGQGSRAFF	TGCAGTGCTAGTATGGGACAGGGTTCTCGAGCTTTCTTT